One and the same sample provided the 9 T cell receptor beta chains below, sequenced in a study of cytomegalovirus exposure and HLA in healthy donors. TCRdb keeps only in-frame clones here, not all; method: immunoSEQ multiplex PCR. The sample lists approximately 65,000 clones; roughly 95% were seen once. The sequenced sample was PBMCs. All receptors derive from a young woman in good health and CMV-seropositive.

This clone appeared a single time. The identical CDR3 is also encoded by other nucleotide sequences in the sample. The J gene is TRBJ2-7, the V gene TRBV7-9; D call uncertain. Germline values: CDR1 SEHNR, CDR2 FQNEAQ (reference sequence). V lost 0 bases to trimming and J lost 2 bases, with 5 bases between them. CDR3 size: 13 residues. This CDR3 is CASSLASTYEQYF. The DNA for the CDR3 is TGTGCCAGCAGCTTAGCGAGCACCTACGAGCAGTACTTC. Complete variable domain (other parts from reference TRBV7-9 and TRBJ2-7): DTGVSQNPRHKITKRGQNVTFRCDPISEHNRLYWYRQTLGQGPEFLTYFQNEAQLEKSRLLSDRFSAERPKGSFSTLEIQRTEQGDSAMYLCASSLASTYEQYFGPGTRLTVT.

The V call is TRBV5-1, the J call TRBJ2-7; D unclear. The CDR3 totals 11 residues. The germline gives CDR1 SGHRS, CDR2 YFSETQ. Trimming took off 5 bases at V and 4 bases at J, with 7 bases between the two ends. CDR3 DNA: TGCGCCAGCAGATCCCTTTACGAGCAGTACTTC. Translated: CASRSLYEQYF.

V gene TRBV12-5 combines with J gene TRBJ1-5; the match to TRBD1 covers 7 bases. V lost 5 bases, J lost 2 bases, and 6 bases stayed unmatched. CDR3 length equals 15 residues. Germline V gene data show CDR1 as LGHNT and CDR2 as FRNRAP. In DNA form, the CDR3 reads TGTGCTAGTGGTGGGCACAGGGGTGGCAATCAGCCCCAGCATTTT. Its protein product is CASGGHRGGNQPQHF. The variable domain in full, with the rest retrieved from reference TRBV12-5 and TRBJ1-5, is DARVTQTPRHKVTEMGQEVTMRCQPILGHNTVFWYRQTMMQGLELLAYFRNRAPLDDSGMPKDRFSAEMPDATLATLKIQPSEPRDSAVYFCASGGHRGGNQPQHFGDGTRLSIL.

The rearrangement joins TRBV27 to TRBJ2-7, with 8 bases aligning to TRBD1. The CDR3 runs 14 residues. Germline V gene sequence: CDR1 MNHEY, CDR2 SMNVEV (reference sequence). Trimming at V came to 5 bases and at J to 4 bases, leaving 7 bases not matched to a gene. The CDR3 nucleotides read TGTGCCAGCAGTCATCAGGGGGCGTTTTACGAGCAGTACTTC. Amino acids: CASSHQGAFYEQYF.

This clone is a singleton in its sample. V is TRBV30 and J is TRBJ2-2, with 8 bases lining up with TRBD1. The CDR3 runs to 15 residues. Looked up from germline, CDR1 is GTSNPN and CDR2 is SVGIG (reference sequence). V was pared by 2 bases and J by 2 bases, with 4 bases of the junction left unmatched. As DNA, the CDR3 is TGTGCCTGGAGTCCGGACAGGGTCAACACCGGGGAGCTGTTTTTT. It translates to CAWSPDRVNTGELFF.

The chain links TRBV2 to TRBJ1-1; 7 nucleotides line up with TRBD1. The length of the CDR3 is 14 residues. Germline CDR1 is SNHLY and CDR2 is FYNNEI. V trimming: 2 bases; J trimming: 6 bases; junction bases outside the gene matches: 6. The CDR3 nucleotides read TGTGCCAGCAGTGAATATGGCAGGGGGGCTGAAGCTTTCTTT. Amino acids: CASSEYGRGAEAFF.

This chain links TRBV18 with TRBJ2-3; 11 bases align to TRBD2. Germline CDR1 KGHSH, CDR2 LQKENI. After removal of 6 bases from V and 3 bases from J, the junction contained 8 bases not matched to a gene. The CDR3 contains 16 residues. This chain's CDR3 is CASSPTRTSGTDTQYF. In DNA form, the CDR3 reads TGTGCCAGCTCCCCCACTAGGACTAGCGGGACAGATACGCAGTATTTT. Full variable domain (missing parts from reference TRBV18 and TRBJ2-3): NAGVMQNPRHLVRRRGQEARLRCSPMKGHSHVYWYRQLPEEGLKFMVYLQKENIIDESGMPKERFSAEFPKEGPSILRIQQVVRGDSAAYFCASSPTRTSGTDTQYFGPGTRLTVL.

This chain uses TRBV25-1 with TRBJ2-1; no clear D. The length of the CDR3 is 15 residues. Germline lookup yields CDR1 MGHDK and CDR2 SYGVNS. The V and J ends lost 4 bases and 0 bases respectively, with 10 bases between them. In DNA, the CDR3 is TGTGCCAGCAGTGCCCAGGCCATCTCCTACAATGAGCAGTTCTTC. It yields the protein CASSAQAISYNEQFF. Looking up the rest from reference TRBV25-1 and TRBJ2-1 gives the full variable domain: EADIYQTPRYLVIGTGKKITLECSQTMGHDKMYWYQQDPGMELHLIHYSYGVNSTEKGDLSSESTVSRIRTEHFPLTLESARPSHTSQYLCASSAQAISYNEQFFGPGTRLTVL.

The V gene is TRBV11-3, the J gene TRBJ2-7, with 11 bases fitting TRBD2. Germline assignment: CDR1 SGHNT and CDR2 YENEEA. This CDR3 has 15 amino acids. The junction had 6 bases not matched to a gene; V was cut back by 5 bases and J by 3 bases. CDR3 nucleotides: TGTGCCAGCAGCCTTACTAGCGGGAGTGGCTACGAGCAGTACTTC. This gives the protein CASSLTSGSGYEQYF.